This record covers a single TCR beta chain. These data belong to a study of blood T cell repertoires in COVID-19. Study in general: From the United States, Italy and Spain came samples of acute and convalescent COVID-19.

This CDR3 spans 14 amino acids. Germline-derived CDR1 and CDR2 are SNHLY and FYNNEI. J was trimmed by 3 bases and V by 6 bases; bases with no gene match: 4. How the authors handled the data: By means of reference gene primer amplification, nucleated cell counts were estimated. Clones were sequenced by immunoSEQ multiplex PCR, and TCRdb holds only the in-frame ones, with some missing. Clone size and V and J calls were adopted from that table, with D and trimming inferred from the DNA. Counted here are roughly 230,000 clones, about 85% occurring once; the ten biggest clones make up 0.98%. Sequencing input: peripheral blood. The sequence came from a man aged 40-49 years with acute or convalescent COVID-19. V and J are TRBV2 and TRBJ1-1; 10 bases fit TRBD1. Here the CDR3 DNA reads TGTGCCAGCAGCACCGGGACAGGGGACACTGAAGCTTTCTTT. It specifies CASSTGTGDTEAFF.